This T cell receptor beta chain stems from a study of T-cell memory formation after mild COVID-19 listed by TCRdb under 2021. In the study overall: TCR sequence clusters from the two donors were found to be largely donor specific. Longitudinal TCRalpha and TCRbeta repertoire sequencing tracked T-cell clones expanding and contracting after mild COVID-19 in a couple of donors. Two young, previously healthy adult volunteers made up the cohort, one male and one female.

TCRdb lists the instrument as Illumina NovaSeq 6000. TCRalpha and TCRbeta cDNA libraries were constructed by 5'RACE with constant-segment primers, with sample barcodes and unique molecular identifiers being introduced. Trizol reagent was used to extract RNA from every sample. The libraries were amplified in two PCR steps, and the second step added a second sample barcode and Illumina TruSeq adapters. Sequencing of libraries was performed on an Illumina NovaSeq with 2 x 150 bp paired-end reads. As for the authors' bioinformatics: Demultiplexing of reads and collapsing into UMI-guided consensus sequences were performed with migec v1.2.7. Using mixcr v2.1.11, the UMI consensuses were aligned to TRA and TRB V and J templates and assembled into clonotypes. Clonotypes were classified as expanded or contracted when called significant by both edgeR and NoisET, with noise models trained on biological replicates. For edgeR calls, a false discovery rate-adjusted p below 0.01 and a log2 fold-change threshold of 1 were applied. As an exploratory analysis of dynamics, max-normalized trajectories of the 1000 most abundant clonotypes were examined with PCA combined with hierarchical clustering. Separately sequenced CD4+ and CD8+ repertoires were used to assign a CD4 or CD8 phenotype to each responding clone. TCRdb reran the public reads through fastp at Q25 and MiXCR, keeping productive beta chains. Identical CDR3 proteins give one entry, which carries the most common genes and DNA. The V and J calls, along with clone size, are taken from TCRdb and not from the paper's own processing. In this sample the table shows tens of thousands of distinct CDR3 sequences, around 16% of which occur a single time. About 43% of the sample rests with the top ten.

V is cut back by 6 bases and J by 2 bases, with 5 bases in the junction unmatched. Reading the germline V gene (reference sequence) gives CDR1 MNHNY and CDR2 SVGAGI. Its CDR3 holds 15 amino acids, cysteine through phenylalanine. Kept here is only the CDR3 DNA, which spans 45 bases and is read in frame from base 1. The full study reports these points: Contracting CD4+ clones were located mainly in the CM and EM memory subsets, whereas CD8+ clones were found to be enriched in EMRA. The detection of some responding clones in pre-infection memory suggests that pre-existing cross-reactive memory T cells joined the SARS-CoV-2 response. The second-wave clones that peaked on day 37 were not confirmed to be SARS-CoV-2 specific. Balanced CD4/CD8 phenotypes were observed for clones contracting from day 15 to 85, whereas a bias towards CD4+ was observed for a second wave of clones expanding from day 15 to 37. Only a couple of mild cases were covered by the study, and larger cohorts that include severe cases with pre-infection samples were considered necessary.

Notes on this clonotype: The antigen this receptor binds is unknown. Per-base qualities were not stored, and no clone one base away is much larger.

Ficoll-Paque density gradient centrifugation was the method used to isolate PBMCs. This receptor chain uses TRBV6-6 and TRBJ2-1, and TRBD2 aligns with 9 junction nucleotides. This clonotype was obtained from a man younger than 35 who had mild COVID-19 (a few samples of this study predate the infection). The sample titles of this study are shuffled in the database, so cell type and time point are left out; the donor was told from shared clones. Sequenced material: PBMCs or a T cell subset sorted from them (not recorded which). The nucleotide sequence reads as follows: TGTGCCAGCAGGGGACTAGCAGGGCCCTACAATGAGCAGTTCTTC. It specifies CASRGLAGPYNEQFF.